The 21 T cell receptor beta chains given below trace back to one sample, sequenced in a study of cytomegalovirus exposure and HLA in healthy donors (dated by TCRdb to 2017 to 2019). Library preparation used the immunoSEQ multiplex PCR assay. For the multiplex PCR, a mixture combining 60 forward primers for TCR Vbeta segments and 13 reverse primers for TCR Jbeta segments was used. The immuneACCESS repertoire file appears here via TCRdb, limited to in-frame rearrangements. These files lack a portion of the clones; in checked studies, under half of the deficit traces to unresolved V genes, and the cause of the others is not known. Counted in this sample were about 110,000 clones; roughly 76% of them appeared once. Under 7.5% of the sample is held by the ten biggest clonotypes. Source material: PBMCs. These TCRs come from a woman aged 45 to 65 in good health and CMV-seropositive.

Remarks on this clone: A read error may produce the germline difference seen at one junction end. In nucleotides, the CDR3 is TGTGCCCGCAGTGGTCACCGGGACAGGGGGTTGCGGGAGCAGTACTTC. Translating it yields CARSGHRDRGLREQYF. V is TRBV28 and J is TRBJ2-7; 11 nucleotides line up with TRBD1. The CDR3 covers 16 residues. Germline values: CDR1 MDHEN, CDR2 SYDVKM.

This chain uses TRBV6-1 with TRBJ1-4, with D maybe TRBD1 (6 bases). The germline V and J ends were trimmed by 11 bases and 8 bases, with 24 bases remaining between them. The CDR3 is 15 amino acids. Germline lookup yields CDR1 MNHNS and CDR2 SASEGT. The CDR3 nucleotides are TGTGCCCTGACTATGACTACAGGGTTTGGCGAAAAACTGTTTTTT. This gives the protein CALTMTTGFGEKLFF.

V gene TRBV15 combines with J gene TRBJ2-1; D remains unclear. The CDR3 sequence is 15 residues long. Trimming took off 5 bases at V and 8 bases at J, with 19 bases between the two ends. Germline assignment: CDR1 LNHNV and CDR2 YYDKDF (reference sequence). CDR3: CATSPLKSAEDEQFF. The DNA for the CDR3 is TGTGCCACCAGCCCCCTGAAGAGCGCTGAGGATGAGCAGTTCTTC. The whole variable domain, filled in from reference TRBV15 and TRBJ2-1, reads DAMVIQNPRYQVTQFGKPVTLSCSQTLNHNVMYWYQQKSSQAPKLLFHYYDKDFNNEADTPDNFQSRRPNTSFCFLDIRSPGLGDTAMYLCATSPLKSAEDEQFFGPGTRLTVL.

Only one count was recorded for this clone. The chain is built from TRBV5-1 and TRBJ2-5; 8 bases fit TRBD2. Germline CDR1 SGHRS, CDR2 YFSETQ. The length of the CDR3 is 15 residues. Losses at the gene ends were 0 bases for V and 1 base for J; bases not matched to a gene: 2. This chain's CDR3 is CASSLALAGQETQYF. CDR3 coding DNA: TGCGCCAGCAGCTTGGCGCTAGCGGGCCAAGAGACCCAGTACTTC.

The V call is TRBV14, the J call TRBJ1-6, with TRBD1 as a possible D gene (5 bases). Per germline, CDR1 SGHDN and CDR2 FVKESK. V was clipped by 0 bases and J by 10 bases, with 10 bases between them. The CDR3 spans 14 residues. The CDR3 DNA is TGTGCCAGCAGCCAAGACCAGGGCAGGTCACCCCTCCACTTT. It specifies CASSQDQGRSPLHF.

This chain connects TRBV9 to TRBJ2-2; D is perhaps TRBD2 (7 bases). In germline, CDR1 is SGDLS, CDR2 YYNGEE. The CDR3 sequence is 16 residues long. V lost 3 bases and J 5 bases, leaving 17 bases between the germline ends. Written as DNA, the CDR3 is TGTGCCAGCAGCGCCGGGGGAGGGGGGATTACCGGGGAGCTGTTTTTT. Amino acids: CASSAGGGGITGELFF.

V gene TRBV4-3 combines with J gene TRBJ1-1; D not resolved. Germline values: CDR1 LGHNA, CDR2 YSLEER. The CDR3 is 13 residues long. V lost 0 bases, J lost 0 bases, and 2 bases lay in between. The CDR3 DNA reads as TGCGCCAGCAGCCAAGACTTGAACACTGAAGCTTTCTTT. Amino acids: CASSQDLNTEAFF.

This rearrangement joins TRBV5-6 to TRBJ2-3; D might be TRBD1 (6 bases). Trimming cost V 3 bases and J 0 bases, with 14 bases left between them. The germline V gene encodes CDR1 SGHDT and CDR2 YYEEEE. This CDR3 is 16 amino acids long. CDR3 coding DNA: TGTGCCAGCAGCTCAGGGGCAACTTTTAGCACAGATACGCAGTATTTT. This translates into CASSSGATFSTDTQYF.

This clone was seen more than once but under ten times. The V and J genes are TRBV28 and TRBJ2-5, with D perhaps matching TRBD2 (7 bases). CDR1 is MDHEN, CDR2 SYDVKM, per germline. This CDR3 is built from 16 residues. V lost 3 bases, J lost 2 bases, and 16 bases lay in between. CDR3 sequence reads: CASSFLAGALQETQYF. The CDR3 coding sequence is TGTGCCAGCAGTTTCCTCGCGGGGGCGCTTCAAGAGACCCAGTACTTC.

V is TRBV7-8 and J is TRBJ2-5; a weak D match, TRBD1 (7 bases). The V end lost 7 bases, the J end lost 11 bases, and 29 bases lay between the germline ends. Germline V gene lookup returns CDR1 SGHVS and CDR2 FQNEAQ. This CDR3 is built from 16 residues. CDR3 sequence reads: CASTLIGGSPYREQYF. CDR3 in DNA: TGTGCCAGCACCCTCATAGGGGGCAGTCCCTATCGGGAGCAGTACTTC.

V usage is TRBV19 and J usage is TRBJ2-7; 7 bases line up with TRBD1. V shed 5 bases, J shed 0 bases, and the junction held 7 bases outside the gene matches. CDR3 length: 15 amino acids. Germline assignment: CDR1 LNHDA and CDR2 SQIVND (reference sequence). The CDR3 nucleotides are TGTGCCAGTAGTTCCCGCAGGGGGTCCTCCTACGAGCAGTACTTC. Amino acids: CASSSRRGSSYEQYF. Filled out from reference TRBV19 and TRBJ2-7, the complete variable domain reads DGGITQSPKYLFRKEGQNVTLSCEQNLNHDAMYWYRQDPGQGLRLIYYSQIVNDFQKGDIAEGYSVSREKKESFPLTVTSAQKNPTAFYLCASSSRRGSSYEQYFGPGTRLTVT.

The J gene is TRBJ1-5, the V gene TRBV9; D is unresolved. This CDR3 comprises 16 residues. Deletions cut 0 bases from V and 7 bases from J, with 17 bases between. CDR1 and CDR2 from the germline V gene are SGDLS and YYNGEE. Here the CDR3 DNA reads TGTGCCAGCAGCGTAGGAGTAGGGTCCTCGGGGCAGCCCCAGCATTTT. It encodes CASSVGVGSSGQPQHF.

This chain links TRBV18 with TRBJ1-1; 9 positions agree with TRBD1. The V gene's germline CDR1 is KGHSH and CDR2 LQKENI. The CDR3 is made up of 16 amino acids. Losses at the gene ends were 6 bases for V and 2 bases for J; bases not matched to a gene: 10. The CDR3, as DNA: TGTGCCAGCTCGGACGGGACAGGGAGATTAAACACTGAAGCTTTCTTT. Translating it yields CASSDGTGRLNTEAFF.

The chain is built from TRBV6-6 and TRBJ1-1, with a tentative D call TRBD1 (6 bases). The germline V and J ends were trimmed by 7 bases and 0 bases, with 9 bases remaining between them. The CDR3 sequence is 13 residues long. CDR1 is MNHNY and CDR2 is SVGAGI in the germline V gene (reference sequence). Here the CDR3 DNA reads TGTGCCAGCAAAGGACAGTTGAACACTGAAGCTTTCTTT. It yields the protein CASKGQLNTEAFF.

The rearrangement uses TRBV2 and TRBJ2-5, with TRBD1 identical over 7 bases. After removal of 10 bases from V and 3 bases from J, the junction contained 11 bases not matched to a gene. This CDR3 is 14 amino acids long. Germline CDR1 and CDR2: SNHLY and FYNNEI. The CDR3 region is CATSKQGPEETQYF. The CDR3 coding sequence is TGTGCCACGTCGAAACAGGGGCCAGAAGAGACCCAGTACTTC.

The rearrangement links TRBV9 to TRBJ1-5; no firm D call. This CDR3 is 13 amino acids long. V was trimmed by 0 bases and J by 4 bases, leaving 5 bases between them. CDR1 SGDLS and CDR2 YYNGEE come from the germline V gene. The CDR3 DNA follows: TGTGCCAGCAGCGTAGCTCCGAATCAGCCCCAGCATTTT. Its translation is CASSVAPNQPQHF.

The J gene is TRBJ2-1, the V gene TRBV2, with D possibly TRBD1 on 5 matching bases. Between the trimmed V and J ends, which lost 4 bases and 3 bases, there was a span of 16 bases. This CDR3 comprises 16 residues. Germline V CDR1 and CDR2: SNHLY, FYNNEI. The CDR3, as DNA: TGTGCCAGCAGTGGGTGGGGTCAGGGCCACTACAATGAGCAGTTCTTC. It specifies CASSGWGQGHYNEQFF.

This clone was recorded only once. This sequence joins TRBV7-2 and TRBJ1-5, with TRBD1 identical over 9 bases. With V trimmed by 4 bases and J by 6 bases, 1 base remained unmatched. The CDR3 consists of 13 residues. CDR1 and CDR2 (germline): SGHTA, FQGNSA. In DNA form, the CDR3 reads TGTGCCAGCAGCTGGACAGGGGTTCAGCCCCAGCATTTT. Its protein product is CASSWTGVQPQHF.

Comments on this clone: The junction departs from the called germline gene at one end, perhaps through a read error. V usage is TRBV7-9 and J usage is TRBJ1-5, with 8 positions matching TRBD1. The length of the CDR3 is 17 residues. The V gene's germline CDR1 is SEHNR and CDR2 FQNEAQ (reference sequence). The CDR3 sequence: CSSSLSLRTGSNQPQHF. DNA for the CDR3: TGTTCCAGCAGCTTATCCCTCCGGACAGGGAGCAATCAGCCCCAGCATTTT.

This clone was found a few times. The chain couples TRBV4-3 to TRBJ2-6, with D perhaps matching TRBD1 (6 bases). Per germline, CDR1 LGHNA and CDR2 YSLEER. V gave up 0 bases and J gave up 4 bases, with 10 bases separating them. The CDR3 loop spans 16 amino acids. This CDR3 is CASSQEGGSGANVLTF. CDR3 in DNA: TGCGCCAGCAGCCAAGAAGGGGGTTCCGGGGCCAACGTCCTGACTTTC.

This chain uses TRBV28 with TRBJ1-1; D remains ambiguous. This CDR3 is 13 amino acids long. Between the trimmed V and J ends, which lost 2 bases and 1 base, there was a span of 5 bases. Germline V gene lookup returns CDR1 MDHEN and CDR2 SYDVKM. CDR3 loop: CASSLDTNTEAFF. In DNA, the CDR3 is TGTGCCAGCAGTTTAGACACGAACACTGAAGCTTTCTTT.